Below are 14 T cell receptor beta chains sequenced from a single sample in a study of blood T cell repertoires in COVID-19. Data came from immunoSEQ multiplex PCR; TCRdb stores just in-frame clones and leaves some out. The sample shows roughly 230,000 clones, more than 75% of them seen only once. The sequenced sample was peripheral blood. Receptors originate from a man aged 40-49 years with acute or convalescent COVID-19.

CDR3 protein: CASSETGGIYEQYF. The DNA of the CDR3 is TGTGCCAGCAGTGAAACTGGGGGGATCTACGAGCAGTACTTC. The chain joins TRBV2 to TRBJ2-7; the D gene is possibly TRBD2 (6 bases). The CDR3 contains 14 residues. Germline V gene data show CDR1 as SNHLY and CDR2 as FYNNEI. V was clipped by 2 bases and J by 3 bases, with 11 bases between them. Filled out from reference TRBV2 and TRBJ2-7, the complete variable domain reads EPEVTQTPSHQVTQMGQEVILRCVPISNHLYFYWYRQILGQKVEFLVSFYNNEISEKSEIFDDQFSVERPDGSNFTLKIRSTKLEDSAMYFCASSETGGIYEQYFGPGTRLTVT.

This clone turned up a few times. This sequence joins TRBV4-2 and TRBJ1-4, with D possibly being TRBD1 (6 bases). V was clipped by 0 bases and J by 10 bases, with 12 bases between them. CDR3 length: 14 amino acids. Germline V CDR1 and CDR2: LGHNA, YNFKEQ. The chain's CDR3 is CASSQEQGRGKLFF. As DNA, the CDR3 is TGTGCCAGCAGCCAAGAACAGGGTCGAGGAAAACTGTTTTTT.

This clone has more than one count but fewer than ten. The gene calls are TRBV5-1 and TRBJ2-2; maybe TRBD1 (5 bases). Trimming pared 0 bases from V and 7 bases from J, leaving 10 bases between. Germline V gene sequence: CDR1 SGHRS, CDR2 YFSETQ. The CDR3 has 14 residues. DNA for the CDR3: TGCGCCAGCAGCTTGGTAGGGGTCGTCGGGGAGCTGTTTTTT. It is translated as CASSLVGVVGELFF.

This clone was found a few times. V gene TRBV12-3 or TRBV12-4 combines with J gene TRBJ1-6, with a tentative D call TRBD1 (5 bases). The V end lost 6 bases, the J end lost 7 bases, and 10 bases lay between the germline ends. The CDR3 totals 13 residues. The CDR3 DNA is TGTGCCAGCAGCCGAGACAGAAATTCACCCCTCCACTTT. It encodes CASSRDRNSPLHF.

The chain recombines TRBV5-4 with TRBJ2-5; weak D call: TRBD1 (6 bases). Germline assignment: CDR1 SGHNT and CDR2 YYREEE (reference sequence). V was trimmed by 0 bases and J by 3 bases, leaving 9 bases between them. This CDR3 contains 14 residues. CDR3: CASSLVGQKETQYF. DNA for the CDR3: TGTGCCAGCAGCTTGGTAGGACAGAAAGAGACCCAGTACTTC.

J is TRBJ1-6 and V is TRBV11-2; TRBD1 matches 8 bases. CDR1 and CDR2 from the germline V gene are SGHAT and FQNNGV. The V gene end was trimmed by 4 bases and the J gene end by 0 bases; junction bases not matched to a gene: 5. The CDR3 is 17 amino acids. CDR3 amino acids: CASSSGQASSYNSPLHF. The CDR3 DNA reads TGTGCCAGCAGCTCGGGACAGGCGAGCTCCTATAATTCACCCCTCCACTTT.

This rearrangement joins TRBV6-1 to TRBJ1-4; 9 bases fit TRBD1. V lost 3 bases to trimming and J lost 8 bases; unmatched junction nucleotides: 19. Germline values: CDR1 MNHNS, CDR2 SASEGT. The CDR3 has 19 amino acids. The DNA of the CDR3 is TGTGCCAGCAGTGACCGGGACAGGGCTTTGATGGGGGGTTTAGAAAAACTGTTTTTT. This sequence encodes CASSDRDRALMGGLEKLFF.

This chain connects TRBV28 to TRBJ2-1; perhaps TRBD2 as D (5 bases). This CDR3 is 15 amino acids long. Trimming left V 7 bases short and J 9 bases short, with 22 bases between. From germline, CDR1 is MDHEN and CDR2 SYDVKM. DNA of the CDR3: TGTGCCAGCACCAGAACGGGGATCGAAGTAAGTGAGCAGTTCTTC. Translating it yields CASTRTGIEVSEQFF.

The V call is TRBV13, the J call TRBJ2-1; perhaps TRBD2 as D (6 bases). V was shortened by 2 bases and J by 4 bases, with 12 bases between the two germline ends. Germline lookup yields CDR1 PRHDT and CDR2 FYEKMQ (reference sequence). The length of the CDR3 is 15 residues. CDR3 residues: CASSLSGGRYNEQFF. Written as DNA, the CDR3 is TGTGCCAGCAGCTTATCTGGTGGGAGGTACAATGAGCAGTTCTTC.

V is TRBV7-6 and J is TRBJ1-1; the match to TRBD1 covers 7 bases. The V gene end was trimmed by 5 bases and the J gene end by 4 bases; junction bases not matched to a gene: 4. CDR1 is SGHVS and CDR2 is FNYEAQ in the germline V gene. The CDR3 sequence is 13 residues long. The CDR3 DNA reads TGTGCCAGCAGCGCCCCAGGGGGCACTGAAGCTTTCTTT. Residues: CASSAPGGTEAFF.

The chain has TRBV18 and TRBJ2-1; no reliable D call. This CDR3 comprises 13 residues. Germline loops: CDR1 KGHSH, CDR2 LQKENI. V lost 2 bases, J lost 4 bases, and 6 bases lay in between. This chain's CDR3 is CASSPNLYNEQFF. DNA of the CDR3: TGTGCCAGCTCACCAAACTTATACAATGAGCAGTTCTTC.

This clone was recorded at least ten times. The V and J genes are TRBV2 and TRBJ1-1, with no clear D. The CDR3 contains 13 residues. V lost 5 bases and J 1 base, leaving 8 bases between the germline ends. Germline assignment: CDR1 SNHLY and CDR2 FYNNEI. The CDR3 DNA follows: TGTGCCAGCAGTCGCGAGCCGAACACTGAAGCTTTCTTT. This codes for CASSREPNTEAFF.

V and J are TRBV7-8 and TRBJ1-2; D uncertain. The CDR3 covers 15 residues. Between the trimmed V and J ends, which lost 5 bases and 0 bases, there was a span of 13 bases. The V gene's germline CDR1 is SGHVS and CDR2 FQNEAQ. This chain's CDR3 is CASSPGEGPNYGYTF. CDR3 nucleotides: TGTGCCAGCAGCCCAGGCGAGGGCCCTAACTATGGCTACACCTTC.

The chain has TRBV5-4 and TRBJ2-7, with 7 bases matching TRBD1. Trimming at V came to 3 bases and at J to 1 base, leaving 7 bases not matched to a gene. This CDR3 comprises 15 residues. CDR1 is SGHNT and CDR2 is YYREEE in the germline V gene (reference sequence). The CDR3 is CASSSLDRSSYEQYF. CDR3 bases: TGTGCCAGCAGCTCGTTGGACAGGAGTTCCTACGAGCAGTACTTC.